This T cell receptor (beta chain) was sequenced for a study of cytomegalovirus exposure and HLA in healthy donors. PCR used 60 Vbeta primers and 13 Jbeta primers. The table came from immunoSEQ multiplex PCR; TCRdb's copy has only in-frame clones and leaves some out. This table holds 65,000 to 85,000 clones, roughly 65% found once. Trimming cost V 4 bases and J 2 bases; bases outside gene matches: 4. Germline lookup yields CDR1 SGHAT and CDR2 FQNNGV. The CDR3 sequence is 15 residues long. Sequencing was performed on PBMCs. V gene TRBV11-2 combines with J gene TRBJ2-1; TRBD1 matches 8 bases. The receptor was isolated from a male donor in good health and CMV-seropositive. The CDR3 region has the DNA TGTGCCAGCAGCTCTTCGACAGGGGCCTACAATGAGCAGTTCTTC. This encodes CASSSSTGAYNEQFF. Based on the CDR3 plus reference TRBV11-2 and TRBJ2-1, the full variable domain is EAGVAQSPRYKIIEKRQSVAFWCNPISGHATLYWYQQILGQGPKLLIQFQNNGVVDDSQLPKDRFSAERLKGVDSTLKIQPAKLEDSAVYLCASSSSTGAYNEQFFGPGTRLTVL.